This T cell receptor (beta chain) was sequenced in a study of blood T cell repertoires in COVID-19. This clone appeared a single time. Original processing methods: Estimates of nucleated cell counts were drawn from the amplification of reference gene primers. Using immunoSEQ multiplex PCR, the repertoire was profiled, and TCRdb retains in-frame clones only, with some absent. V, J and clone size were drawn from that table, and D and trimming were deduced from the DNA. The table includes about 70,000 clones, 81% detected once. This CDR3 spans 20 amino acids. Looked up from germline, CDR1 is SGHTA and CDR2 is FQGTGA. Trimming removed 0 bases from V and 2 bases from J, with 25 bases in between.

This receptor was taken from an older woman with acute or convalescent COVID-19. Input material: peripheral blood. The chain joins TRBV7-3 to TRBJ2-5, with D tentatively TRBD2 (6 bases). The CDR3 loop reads CASSLTPPGTPVDRQETQYF. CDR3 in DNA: TGTGCCAGCAGCTTAACTCCGCCCGGGACTCCAGTCGATAGGCAAGAGACCCAGTACTTC.